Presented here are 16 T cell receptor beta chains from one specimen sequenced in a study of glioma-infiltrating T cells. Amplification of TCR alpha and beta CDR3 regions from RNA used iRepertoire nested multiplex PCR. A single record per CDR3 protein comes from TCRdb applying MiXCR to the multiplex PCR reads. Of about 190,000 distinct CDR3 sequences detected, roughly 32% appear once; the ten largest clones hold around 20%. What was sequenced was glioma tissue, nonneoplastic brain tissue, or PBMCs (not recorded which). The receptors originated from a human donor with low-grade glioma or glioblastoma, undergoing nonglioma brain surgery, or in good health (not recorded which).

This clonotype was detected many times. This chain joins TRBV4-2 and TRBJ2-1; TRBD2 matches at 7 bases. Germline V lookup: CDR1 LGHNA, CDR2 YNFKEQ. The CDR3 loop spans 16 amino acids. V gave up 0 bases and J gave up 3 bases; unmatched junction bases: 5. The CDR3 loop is CASSQEIPGGYNEQFF. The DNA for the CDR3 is TGTGCCAGCAGCCAAGAAATACCGGGAGGCTACAATGAGCAGTTCTTC.

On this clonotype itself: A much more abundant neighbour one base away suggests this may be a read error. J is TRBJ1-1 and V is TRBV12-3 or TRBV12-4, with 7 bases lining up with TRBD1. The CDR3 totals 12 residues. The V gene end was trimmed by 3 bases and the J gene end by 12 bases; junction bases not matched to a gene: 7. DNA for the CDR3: TGTGCCAGCAGTTTTGAGGGACAGCTCACTTTCTTT. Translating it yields CASSFEGQLTFF.

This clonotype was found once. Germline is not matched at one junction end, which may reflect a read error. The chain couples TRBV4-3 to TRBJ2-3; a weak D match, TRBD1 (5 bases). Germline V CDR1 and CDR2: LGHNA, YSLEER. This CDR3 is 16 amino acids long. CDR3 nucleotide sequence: TGCGCCAGCAGACAAGAAGTGGGGTGGGGCGCGGATACGCAGTATTTT. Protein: CASRQEVGWGADTQYF.

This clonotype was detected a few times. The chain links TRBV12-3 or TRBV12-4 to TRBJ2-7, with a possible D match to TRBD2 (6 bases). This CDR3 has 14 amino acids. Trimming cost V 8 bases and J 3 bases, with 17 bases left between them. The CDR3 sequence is CASYPRDSDYEQYF. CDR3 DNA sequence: TGTGCCAGCTACCCCCGGGACTCCGACTACGAGCAGTACTTC.

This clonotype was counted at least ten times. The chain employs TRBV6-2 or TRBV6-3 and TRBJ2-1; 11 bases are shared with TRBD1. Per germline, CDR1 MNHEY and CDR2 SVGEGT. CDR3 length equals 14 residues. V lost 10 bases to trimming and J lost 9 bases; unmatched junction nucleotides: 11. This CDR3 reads CATSGTGGISEQFF. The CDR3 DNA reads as TGTGCCACCTCCGGGACAGGGGGTATTAGTGAGCAGTTCTTC.

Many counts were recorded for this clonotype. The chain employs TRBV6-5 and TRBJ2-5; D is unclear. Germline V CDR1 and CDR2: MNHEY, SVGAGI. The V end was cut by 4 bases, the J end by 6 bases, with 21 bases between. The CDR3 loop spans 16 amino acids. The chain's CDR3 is CASSLLDPPTSKTQYF. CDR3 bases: TGTGCCAGCAGTTTACTCGATCCCCCAACCTCTAAGACCCAGTACTTC.

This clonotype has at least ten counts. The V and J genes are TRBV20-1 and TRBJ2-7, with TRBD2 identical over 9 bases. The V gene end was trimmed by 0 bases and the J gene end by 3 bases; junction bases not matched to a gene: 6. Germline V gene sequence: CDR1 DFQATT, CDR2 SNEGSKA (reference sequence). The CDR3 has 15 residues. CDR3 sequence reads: CSARDSAGGVYEQYF. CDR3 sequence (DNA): TGCAGTGCTAGAGACTCAGCGGGGGGTGTCTACGAGCAGTACTTC.

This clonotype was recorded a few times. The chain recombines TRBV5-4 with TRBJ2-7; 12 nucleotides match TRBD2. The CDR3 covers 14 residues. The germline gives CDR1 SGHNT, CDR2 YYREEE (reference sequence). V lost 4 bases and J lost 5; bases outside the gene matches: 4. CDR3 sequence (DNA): TGTGCCAGCAGCCAGACTAGCGGGAGCGACGAGCAGTACTTC. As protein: CASSQTSGSDEQYF. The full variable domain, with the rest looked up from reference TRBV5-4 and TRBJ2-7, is ETGVTQSPTHLIKTRGQQVTLRCSSQSGHNTVSWYQQALGQGPQFIFQYYREEENGRGNFPPRFSGLQFPNYSSELNVNALELDDSALYLCASSQTSGSDEQYFGPGTRLTVT.

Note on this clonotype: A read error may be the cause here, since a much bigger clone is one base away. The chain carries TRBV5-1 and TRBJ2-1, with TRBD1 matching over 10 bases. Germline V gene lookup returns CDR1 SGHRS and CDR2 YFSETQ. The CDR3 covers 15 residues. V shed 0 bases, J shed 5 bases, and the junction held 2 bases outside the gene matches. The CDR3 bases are TGCGCCAGCAGCTTGGGACAGGGGGCCCACAATGAGCAGTTCTTC. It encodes CASSLGQGAHNEQFF.

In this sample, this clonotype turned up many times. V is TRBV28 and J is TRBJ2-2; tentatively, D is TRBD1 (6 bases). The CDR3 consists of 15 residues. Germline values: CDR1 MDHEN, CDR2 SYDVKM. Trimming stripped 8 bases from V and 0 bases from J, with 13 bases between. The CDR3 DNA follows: TGTGCCAGCCGGGTTTGGGGGCCGAACACCGGGGAGCTGTTTTTT. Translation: CASRVWGPNTGELFF.

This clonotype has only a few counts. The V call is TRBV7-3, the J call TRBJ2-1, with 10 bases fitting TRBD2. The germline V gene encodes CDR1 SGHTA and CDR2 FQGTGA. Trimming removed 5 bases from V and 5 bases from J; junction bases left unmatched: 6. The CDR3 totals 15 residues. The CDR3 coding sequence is TGTGCCAGCAGCCCCCAGCGGGAGGGCCACAATGAGCAGTTCTTC. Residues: CASSPQREGHNEQFF.

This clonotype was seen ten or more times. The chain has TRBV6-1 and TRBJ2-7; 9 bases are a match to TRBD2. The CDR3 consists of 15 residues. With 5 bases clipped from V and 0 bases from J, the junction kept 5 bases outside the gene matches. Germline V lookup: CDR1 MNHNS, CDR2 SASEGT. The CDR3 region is CASSRLADSSYEQYF. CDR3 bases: TGTGCCAGCAGTCGACTAGCGGACAGCTCCTACGAGCAGTACTTC.

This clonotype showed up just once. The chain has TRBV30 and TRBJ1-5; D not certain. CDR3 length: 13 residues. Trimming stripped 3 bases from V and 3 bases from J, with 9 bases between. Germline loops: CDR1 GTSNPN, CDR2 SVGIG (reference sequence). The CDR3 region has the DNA TGTGCCTGGAGGTCCGATGACAATCAGCCCCAGCATTTT. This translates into CAWRSDDNQPQHF. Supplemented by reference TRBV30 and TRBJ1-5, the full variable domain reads SQTIHQWPATLVQPVGSPLSLECTVEGTSNPNLYWYRQAAGRGLQLLFYSVGIGQISSEVPQNLSASRPQDRQFILSSKKLLLSDSGFYLCAWRSDDNQPQHFGDGTRLSIL.

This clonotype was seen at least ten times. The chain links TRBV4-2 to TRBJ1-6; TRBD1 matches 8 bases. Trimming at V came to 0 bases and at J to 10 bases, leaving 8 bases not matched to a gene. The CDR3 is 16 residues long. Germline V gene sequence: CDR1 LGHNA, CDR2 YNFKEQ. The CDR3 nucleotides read TGTGCCAGCAGCCAAGATCTGACAGGGGCGGCATCACCCCTCCACTTT. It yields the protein CASSQDLTGAASPLHF.

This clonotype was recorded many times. CDR3 loop: CASSSDRVTGELFF. The CDR3 nucleotides read TGTGCCAGCAGCTCGGACAGGGTAACCGGGGAGCTGTTTTTT. The chain recombines TRBV7-2 with TRBJ2-2; 8 nucleotides align to TRBD1. Trimming at V came to 4 bases and at J to 5 bases, leaving 3 bases not matched to a gene. This CDR3 is built from 14 residues. The germline CDR1 and CDR2 sequences are SGHTA and FQGNSA.

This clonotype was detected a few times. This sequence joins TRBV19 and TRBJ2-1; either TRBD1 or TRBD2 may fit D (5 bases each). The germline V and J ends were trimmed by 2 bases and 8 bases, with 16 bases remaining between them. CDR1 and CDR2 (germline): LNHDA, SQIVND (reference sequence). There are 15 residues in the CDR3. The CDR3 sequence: CASSIPGRPPDEQFF. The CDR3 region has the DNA TGTGCCAGTAGTATACCGGGACGCCCTCCAGATGAGCAGTTCTTC.